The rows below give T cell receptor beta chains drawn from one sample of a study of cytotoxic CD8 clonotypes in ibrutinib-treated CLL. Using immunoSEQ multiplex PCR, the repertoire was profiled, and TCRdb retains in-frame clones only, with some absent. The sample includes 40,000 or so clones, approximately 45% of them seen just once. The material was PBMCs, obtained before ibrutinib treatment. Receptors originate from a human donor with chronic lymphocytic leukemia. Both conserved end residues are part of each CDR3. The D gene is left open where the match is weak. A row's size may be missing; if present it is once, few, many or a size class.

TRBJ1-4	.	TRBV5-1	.	TGCGCCAGCAGCTGGTCGACGGAAACAACTAATGAAAAACTGTTTTTT	CASSWSTETTNEKLFF
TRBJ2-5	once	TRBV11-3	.	TGTGCCAGCAGCTTAAACACGGGGGCACAAGAGACCCAGTACTTC	CASSLNTGAQETQYF
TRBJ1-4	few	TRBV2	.	TGTGCCAGCAGTGGGGTTGGAGAAAAACTGTTTTTT	CASSGVGEKLFF
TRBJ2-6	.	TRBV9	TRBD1	TGTGCCAGCAGCGCCTCTTGGGTACAGGGGGCTTCCTCTGGGGCCAACGTCCTGACTTTC	CASSASWVQGASSGANVLTF
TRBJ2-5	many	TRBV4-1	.	TGCGCCAGCAGCCAAGAGGGAGAGACCCAGTACTTC	CASSQEGETQYF
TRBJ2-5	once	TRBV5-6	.	TGTGCCAGCAGCTTGGAGGCATCCCAGCTCGGGGAGACCCAGTACTTC	CASSLEASQLGETQYF
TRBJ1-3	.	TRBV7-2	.	TGTGCCAGCAGCTTAGGTCGAAGCTCTGGAAACACCATATATTTT	CASSLGRSSGNTIYF
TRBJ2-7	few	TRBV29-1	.	TGCAGCGTCACAGGGCGGGAGCAGTACTTC	CSVTGREQYF
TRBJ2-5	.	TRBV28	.	TGTGCCAGCAGTTTTGCGGACCGAGTGTTGGTGGAGACCCAGTACTTC	CASSFADRVLVETQYF
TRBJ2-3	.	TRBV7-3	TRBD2	TGTGCCAGCAGCTTAACCCCGACTAGCGGTAGCACAGATACGCAGTATTTT	CASSLTPTSGSTDTQYF
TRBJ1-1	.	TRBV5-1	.	TGCGCCAGCTCCAAGGGGGGCGACACTGAAGCTTTCTTT	CASSKGGDTEAFF
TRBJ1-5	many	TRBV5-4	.	TGTGCCAGCAGCTTGTCAGGGAGCAATCAGCCCCAGCATTTT	CASSLSGSNQPQHF
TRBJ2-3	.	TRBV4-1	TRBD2	TGCGCCAGCAGCCAAGAGGACCTAGCGGCCACAGATACGCAGTATTTT	CASSQEDLAATDTQYF
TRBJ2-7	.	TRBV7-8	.	TGTGCCAGCAGCTTACTCTCCGGGAGCTACGAGCAGTACTTC	CASSLLSGSYEQYF
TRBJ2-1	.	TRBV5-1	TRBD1	TGCGCCAGCAGCTTGCACCAGGGGGCTTATTCTCGGGAAGTCCGGGAGCAGTTCTTC	CASSLHQGAYSREVREQFF
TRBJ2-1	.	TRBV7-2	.	TGTGCCAGCAGCTTCATCAGCAATGAGCAGTTCTTC	CASSFISNEQFF
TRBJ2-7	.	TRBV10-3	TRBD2	TGTGCCATCAGTGATGCTGTAGCGGGGGACTACGAGCAGTACTTC	CAISDAVAGDYEQYF
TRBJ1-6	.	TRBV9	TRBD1	TGTGCCAGCAGCGGGGACGCCTCCGGGACAGCTCTTTCACCCCTCCACTTT	CASSGDASGTALSPLHF
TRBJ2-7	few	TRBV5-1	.	TGCGCCAGCACCGCCCGGACGAAAAACTCCTACGAGCAGTACTTC	CASTARTKNSYEQYF
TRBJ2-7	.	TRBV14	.	TGTGCCAGCAGCCATCTCGGGACTGCTCCTACAGAGCAGTACTTC	CASSHLGTAPTEQYF
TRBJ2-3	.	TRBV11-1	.	TGTGCCAGCAGCTTAACCCCCCTTGACGGAGATACGCAGTATTTT	CASSLTPLDGDTQYF
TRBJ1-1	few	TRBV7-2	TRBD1	TGTGCCAGCAGTAAACAGGGGCTCACTGAAGCTTTCTTT	CASSKQGLTEAFF
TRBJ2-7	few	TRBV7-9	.	TGTGCCAGCAGGGGCTCCTACGAGCAGTACTTC	CASRGSYEQYF
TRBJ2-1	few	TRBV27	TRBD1	TGTGCCAGCAGTTTCCCCGGGACAGGGGGCGGTGAGCAGTTCTTC	CASSFPGTGGGEQFF